The 4 T cell receptor beta chains given below trace back to one sample, sequenced in a study of blood T cell repertoires in COVID-19. Assay: immunoSEQ multiplex PCR; the TCRdb copy retains only in-frame clones and omits some. The data show about 220,000 clones, under 90% seen once. Sequenced material: peripheral blood. Source of these receptors: a woman older than 75 with acute or convalescent COVID-19.

Notes on this clone: Relative to the germline gene, one junction end is altered; a read error may explain this. The chain couples TRBV2 to TRBJ2-2; the match to TRBD2 covers 10 bases. Germline V gene data show CDR1 as SNHLY and CDR2 as FYNNEI. This CDR3 contains 15 residues. DNA for the CDR3: TGTGCCCGCAGCCCGAGCGGGGGGGGGACCGGGGAGCTGTTTTTT. This codes for CARSPSGGGTGELFF.

The V gene is TRBV11-2, the J gene TRBJ1-1; maybe TRBD1 (6 bases). This CDR3 is built from 14 residues. Between the trimmed V and J ends, which lost 1 base and 5 bases, there was a span of 11 bases. The germline gives CDR1 SGHAT, CDR2 FQNNGV. The CDR3 loop is CASSLGGGQTEAFF. DNA of the CDR3: TGTGCCAGCAGCTTAGGAGGGGGACAAACTGAAGCTTTCTTT.

V and J are TRBV18 and TRBJ2-1, with TRBD1 matching 8 bases. Unmatched junction bases numbered 9, after V lost 3 bases and J lost 8 bases. CDR3 size: 15 residues. CDR1 is KGHSH, CDR2 LQKENI, per germline. The CDR3 bases are TGTGCCAGCTCACCTGCCCAGGGGGCGTGGGATGAGCAGTTCTTC. As protein: CASSPAQGAWDEQFF.

The V and J genes are TRBV19 and TRBJ2-5, with a possible D match to TRBD1 (6 bases). Trimming cost V 5 bases and J 5 bases, with 18 bases left between them. The germline V gene has CDR1 LNHDA and CDR2 SQIVND (reference sequence). The CDR3 has 15 amino acids. This CDR3 reads CASSPYRDWAETQYF. CDR3 nucleotides: TGTGCCAGTAGTCCGTACAGGGATTGGGCGGAGACCCAGTACTTC. The entire variable domain, with the rest obtained from reference TRBV19 and TRBJ2-5, is as follows: DGGITQSPKYLFRKEGQNVTLSCEQNLNHDAMYWYRQDPGQGLRLIYYSQIVNDFQKGDIAEGYSVSREKKESFPLTVTSAQKNPTAFYLCASSPYRDWAETQYFGPGTRLLVL.